The sequence of this TCR beta chain was determined in a study of cytomegalovirus exposure and HLA in healthy donors. PCR amplification relied on 60 Vbeta primers (plus 13 Jbeta primers). Some clones are missing from TCRdb's copy, which holds only in-frame ones; the method was immunoSEQ multiplex PCR. This sample contains 65,000 to 90,000 clones. Per the germline V gene, CDR1 is MDHEN and CDR2 is SYDVKM. The CDR3 is 11 residues long. Deletions cut 6 bases from V and 5 bases from J, with 7 bases between. The receptor was derived from a man aged 35-49 years in good health and CMV-seronegative. The specimen was PBMCs. V is TRBV28 and J is TRBJ2-5; D remains unclear. The CDR3 DNA reads as TGTGCCAGCAGACAAACGGAGACCCAGTACTTC. Its translation is CASRQTETQYF.